The 10 T cell receptor beta chains below all came from one sample that was sequenced in a study of sequential checkpoint blockade in melanoma. Assay: immunoSEQ multiplex PCR; the TCRdb copy retains only in-frame clones and omits some. The data show under 15,000 clones, over 75% seen once. Treatment specified: randomized to nivolumab then ipilimumab (arm A) or the reverse (arm B). The specimen comprised CD8+ T cells sorted from blood (inferred from file names), sampled from a patient given nivolumab and ipilimumab in sequence. These receptors came from a human donor with melanoma.

The rearrangement links TRBV27 to TRBJ2-1, with D unresolved. The CDR3 is 13 residues long. Germline V gives CDR1 MNHEY, CDR2 SMNVEV (reference sequence). Trimming removed 3 bases from V and 7 bases from J, with 10 bases in between. The CDR3 bases are TGTGCCAGCAGTTTGCTTTCAGGAAATGAGCAGTTCTTC. This codes for CASSLLSGNEQFF.

This clone showed up just a few times. The gene calls are TRBV6-5 and TRBJ2-2, with TRBD2 matching over 11 bases. The CDR3 loop spans 14 amino acids. CDR1 is MNHEY and CDR2 is SVGAGI in the germline V gene. V was pared by 6 bases and J by 3 bases, with 0 bases of the junction left unmatched. CDR3 nucleotides: TGTGCCAGCAGGACTAGCGGGGACACCGGGGAGCTGTTTTTT. Protein product: CASRTSGDTGELFF.

The genes are TRBV13 and TRBJ1-3, with TRBD1 as a possible D gene (5 bases). CDR3 length: 19 amino acids. V lost 1 base, J lost 4 bases, and 23 bases lay in between. Germline V gene lookup returns CDR1 PRHDT and CDR2 FYEKMQ (reference sequence). CDR3: CASSLAVDIGRRKGNTIYF. The CDR3 nucleotides read TGTGCCAGCAGCTTAGCGGTGGACATCGGACGACGTAAAGGAAACACCATATATTTT.

This chain joins TRBV19 and TRBJ2-5; 8 bases match TRBD2. With the DNA end fitting TRBJ2-7 better, the J assignment may be wrong. The CDR3 totals 15 residues. Germline CDR1 reads LNHDA; CDR2 reads SQIVND (reference sequence). CDR3 sequence reads: CASSPLAGELYEQYF. CDR3 sequence (DNA): TGTGCCAGTAGCCCCCTAGCGGGTGAACTCTACGAGCAGTACTTC.

CDR3: CASSAGHQEKLFF. As DNA, the CDR3 is TGTGCCAGCAGCGCGGGACATCAGGAAAAACTGTTTTTT. The chain joins TRBV9 to TRBJ1-4; possible D gene TRBD1, 6 bases. CDR1 is SGDLS, CDR2 YYNGEE, per germline. Trimming pared 3 bases from V and 8 bases from J, leaving 11 bases between. This CDR3 spans 13 amino acids.

The chain combines TRBV21-1 with TRBJ1-5. TRBV21-1 has pseudogene status. CDR3 size: 15 residues. The CDR3: CASSKGRQVDQPQHF. CDR3 nucleotides: TGTGCCAGCAGCAAAGGGAGGCAGGTCGATCAGCCCCAGCATTTT.

The chain uses TRBV7-8 and TRBJ2-5; 8 positions match TRBD2. CDR3 length: 16 amino acids. Trimming cost V 3 bases and J 4 bases; bases outside gene matches: 10. CDR1 and CDR2 from the germline V gene are SGHVS and FQNEAQ. The CDR3 sequence: CASSFSSGGAGETQYF. CDR3 coding DNA: TGTGCCAGCAGCTTCAGTTCCGGGGGGGCAGGAGAGACCCAGTACTTC. The full variable domain, in which reference TRBV7-8 and TRBJ2-5 provide the parts outside the CDR3, is GAGVSQSPRYKVAKRGQDVALRCDPISGHVSLFWYQQALGQGPEFLTYFQNEAQLDKSGLPSDRFFAERPEGSVSTLKIQRTQQEDSAVYLCASSFSSGGAGETQYFGPGTRLLVL.

The chain has TRBV2 and TRBJ2-1; the D is unclear. V was shortened by 10 bases and J by 3 bases, with 16 bases between the two germline ends. This CDR3 has 14 amino acids. Germline CDR1 is SNHLY and CDR2 is FYNNEI. As DNA, the CDR3 is TGTGCCACCTACTTGCAGGATAGCTACAATGAGCAGTTCTTC. As protein: CATYLQDSYNEQFF.

The chain combines TRBV5-4 with TRBJ2-5, with no clear D. V gave up 0 bases and J gave up 5 bases, with 17 bases separating them. This CDR3 comprises 16 residues. Germline V gene data show CDR1 as SGHNT and CDR2 as YYREEE (reference sequence). The CDR3 DNA reads as TGTGCCAGCAGCTTGGGCAGAGAAGCGCCTGCGGAGACCCAGTACTTC. This codes for CASSLGREAPAETQYF. Complete variable domain (other parts from reference TRBV5-4 and TRBJ2-5): ETGVTQSPTHLIKTRGQQVTLRCSSQSGHNTVSWYQQALGQGPQFIFQYYREEENGRGNFPPRFSGLQFPNYSSELNVNALELDDSALYLCASSLGREAPAETQYFGPGTRLLVL.

The J gene is TRBJ2-7, the V gene TRBV5-6; the D gene is possibly TRBD1 (6 bases). This CDR3 is built from 13 residues. Trimming shortened V by 4 bases and J by 5 bases, and 13 bases separated the two germline ends. Germline CDR1 reads SGHDT; CDR2 reads YYEEEE. CDR3 sequence reads: CASSITGIHEQYF. As DNA, the CDR3 is TGTGCCAGCAGCATCACAGGGATCCACGAGCAGTACTTC.